This T cell receptor beta chain was documented in a study of blood T cell repertoires in COVID-19. The wider study: Sources were T cells, B-cell-depleted T cells, or PBMCs; the material itself was cDNA or gDNA.

V was clipped by 3 bases and J by 8 bases, with 16 bases between them. The CDR3 length is 13 residues. Germline V lookup: CDR1 GTSNPN, CDR2 SVGIG (reference sequence). Produced via immunoSEQ multiplex PCR; TCRdb's table is partial and in-frame only. The sample has over 250,000 clones, 75% to 90% seen once. This chain links TRBV30 with TRBJ1-2; no definite D call. The material sequenced was peripheral blood. The origin of this receptor is a man in his fifties with acute or convalescent COVID-19. Here the CDR3 reads CAWRDRGKGGYTF. As DNA, the CDR3 is TGTGCCTGGAGGGACCGGGGTAAGGGCGGCTACACCTTC. Variable domain in full (rest from reference TRBV30 and TRBJ1-2): SQTIHQWPATLVQPVGSPLSLECTVEGTSNPNLYWYRQAAGRGLQLLFYSVGIGQISSEVPQNLSASRPQDRQFILSSKKLLLSDSGFYLCAWRDRGKGGYTFGSGTRLTVV.